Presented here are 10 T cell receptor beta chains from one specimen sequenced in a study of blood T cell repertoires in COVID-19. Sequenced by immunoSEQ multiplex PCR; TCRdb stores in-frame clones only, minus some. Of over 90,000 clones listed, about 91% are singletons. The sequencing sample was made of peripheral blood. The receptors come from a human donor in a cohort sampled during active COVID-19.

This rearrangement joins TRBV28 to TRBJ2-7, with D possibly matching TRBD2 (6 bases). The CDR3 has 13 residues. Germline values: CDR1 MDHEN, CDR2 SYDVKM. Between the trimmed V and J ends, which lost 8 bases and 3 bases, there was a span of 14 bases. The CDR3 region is CASAEGPDYEQYF. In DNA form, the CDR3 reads TGTGCCAGCGCGGAGGGACCTGACTACGAGCAGTACTTC.

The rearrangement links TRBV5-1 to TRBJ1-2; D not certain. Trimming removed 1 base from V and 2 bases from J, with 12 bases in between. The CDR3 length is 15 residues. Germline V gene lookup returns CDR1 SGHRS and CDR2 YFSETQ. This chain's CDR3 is CASSLFRVANYGYTF. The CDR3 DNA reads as TGCGCCAGCAGCTTGTTCCGGGTGGCGAACTATGGCTACACCTTC.

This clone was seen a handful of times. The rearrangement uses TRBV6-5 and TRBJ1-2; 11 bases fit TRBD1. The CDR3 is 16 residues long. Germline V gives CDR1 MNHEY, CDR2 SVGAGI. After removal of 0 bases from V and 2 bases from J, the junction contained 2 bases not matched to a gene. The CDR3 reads CASSYSRTGGNYGYTF. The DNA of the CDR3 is TGTGCCAGCAGTTACTCCAGGACAGGGGGCAACTATGGCTACACCTTC.

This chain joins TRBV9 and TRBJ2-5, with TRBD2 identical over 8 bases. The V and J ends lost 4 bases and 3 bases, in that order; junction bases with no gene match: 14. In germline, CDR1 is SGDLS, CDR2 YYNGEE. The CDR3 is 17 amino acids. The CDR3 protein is CASSPPRASGLEETQYF. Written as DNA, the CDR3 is TGTGCCAGCAGCCCACCCAGGGCTAGCGGGCTGGAAGAGACCCAGTACTTC.

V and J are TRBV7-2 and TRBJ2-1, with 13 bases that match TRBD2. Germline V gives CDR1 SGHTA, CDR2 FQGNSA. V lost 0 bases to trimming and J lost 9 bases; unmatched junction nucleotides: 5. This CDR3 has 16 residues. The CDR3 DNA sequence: TGTGCCAGCAGCTTAGCGGGACTAGCGGGAATCGGTGAGCAGTTCTTC. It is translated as CASSLAGLAGIGEQFF.

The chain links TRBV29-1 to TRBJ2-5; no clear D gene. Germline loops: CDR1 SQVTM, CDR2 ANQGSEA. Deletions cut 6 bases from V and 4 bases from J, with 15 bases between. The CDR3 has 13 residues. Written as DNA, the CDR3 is TGCAGCGTGGAGTACATGGCGAGAGAGACCCAGTACTTC. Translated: CSVEYMARETQYF.

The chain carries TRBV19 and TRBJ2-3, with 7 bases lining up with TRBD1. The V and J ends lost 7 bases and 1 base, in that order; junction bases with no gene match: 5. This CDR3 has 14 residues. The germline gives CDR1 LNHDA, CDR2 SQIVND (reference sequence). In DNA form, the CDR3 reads TGTGCCAGTAATTCAGACAGGGGCACAGATACGCAGTATTTT. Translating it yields CASNSDRGTDTQYF.

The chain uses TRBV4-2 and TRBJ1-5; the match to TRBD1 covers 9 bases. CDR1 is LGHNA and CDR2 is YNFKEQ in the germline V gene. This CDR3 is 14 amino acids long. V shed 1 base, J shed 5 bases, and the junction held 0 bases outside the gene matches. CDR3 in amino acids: CASSQGQGDQPQHF. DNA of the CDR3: TGTGCCAGCAGCCAAGGACAGGGGGATCAGCCCCAGCATTTT.

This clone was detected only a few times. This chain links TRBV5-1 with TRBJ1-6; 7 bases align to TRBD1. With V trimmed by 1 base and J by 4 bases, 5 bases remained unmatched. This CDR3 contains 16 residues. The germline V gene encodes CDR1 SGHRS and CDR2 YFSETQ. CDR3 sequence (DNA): TGCGCCAGCAGCTTGTCCACAGGGGTTTATAATTCACCCCTCCACTTT. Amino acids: CASSLSTGVYNSPLHF.

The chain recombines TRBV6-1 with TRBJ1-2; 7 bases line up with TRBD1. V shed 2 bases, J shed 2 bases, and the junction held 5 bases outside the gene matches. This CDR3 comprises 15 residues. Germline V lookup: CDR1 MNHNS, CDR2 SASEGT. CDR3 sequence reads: CASSEQTGPNYGYTF. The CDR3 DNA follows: TGTGCCAGCAGTGAACAGACAGGGCCCAACTATGGCTACACCTTC.